This TCR beta chain was found in a study of blood T cell repertoires in COVID-19. Study details: The United States, Italy and Spain provided the acute and convalescent COVID-19 samples.

This CDR3 is 14 amino acids long. CDR1 and CDR2 (germline): KGHSH, LQKENI. Trimming took off 6 bases at V and 0 bases at J, with 9 bases between the two ends. Produced via immunoSEQ multiplex PCR; TCRdb's table is partial and in-frame only. The sample carries 250,000 to 300,000 clones, around nine tenths recorded once. The sequenced sample consisted of peripheral blood. The clonotype was recovered from a woman aged 70-85 years with COVID-19, enrolled during active disease. The rearrangement joins TRBV18 to TRBJ1-3; D unresolved. The CDR3 sequence: CASSLQASGNTIYF. Written as DNA, the CDR3 is TGTGCCAGCTCCCTCCAGGCCTCTGGAAACACCATATATTTT.